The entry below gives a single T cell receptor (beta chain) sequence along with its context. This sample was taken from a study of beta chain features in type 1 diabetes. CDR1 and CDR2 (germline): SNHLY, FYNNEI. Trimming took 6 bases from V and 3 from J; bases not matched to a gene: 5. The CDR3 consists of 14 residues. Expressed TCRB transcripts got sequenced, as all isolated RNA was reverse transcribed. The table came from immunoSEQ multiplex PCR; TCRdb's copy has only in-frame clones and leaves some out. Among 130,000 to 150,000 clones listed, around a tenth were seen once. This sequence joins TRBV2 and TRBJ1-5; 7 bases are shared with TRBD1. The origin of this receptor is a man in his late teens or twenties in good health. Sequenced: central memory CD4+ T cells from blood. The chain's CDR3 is CASRIGQVNQPQHF. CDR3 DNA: TGTGCCAGCAGAATAGGACAGGTCAATCAGCCCCAGCATTTT.